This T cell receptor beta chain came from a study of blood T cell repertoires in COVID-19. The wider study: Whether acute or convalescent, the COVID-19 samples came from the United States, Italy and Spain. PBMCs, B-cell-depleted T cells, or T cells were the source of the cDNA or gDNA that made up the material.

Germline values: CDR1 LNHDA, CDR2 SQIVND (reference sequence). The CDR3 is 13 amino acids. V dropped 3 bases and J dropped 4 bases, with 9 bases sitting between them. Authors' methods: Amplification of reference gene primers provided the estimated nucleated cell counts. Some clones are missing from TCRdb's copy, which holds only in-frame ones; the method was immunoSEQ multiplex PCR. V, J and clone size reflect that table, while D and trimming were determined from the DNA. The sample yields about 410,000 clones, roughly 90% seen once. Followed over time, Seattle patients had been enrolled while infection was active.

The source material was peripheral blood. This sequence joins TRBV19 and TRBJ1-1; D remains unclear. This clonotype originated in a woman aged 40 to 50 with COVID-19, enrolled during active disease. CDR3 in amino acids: CASSMGPLTEAFF. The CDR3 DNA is TGTGCCAGTAGTATGGGCCCACTCACTGAAGCTTTCTTT.